Shown below are 13 T cell receptor beta chains from a single sample sequenced in a study of cytomegalovirus exposure and HLA in healthy donors. Vbeta (60) and Jbeta (13) primers were used in the PCR. Produced via immunoSEQ multiplex PCR; TCRdb's table is partial and in-frame only. The sample holds around 150,000 clones, almost 85% seen once. Material: PBMCs. Source of these receptors: a man between 25 and 39 years old in good health and CMV-seropositive.

The gene calls are TRBV19 and TRBJ2-7; D is possibly TRBD1 (6 bases). The CDR3 length is 14 residues. CDR1 is LNHDA and CDR2 is SQIVND in the germline V gene (reference sequence). V was pared by 4 bases and J by 0 bases, with 10 bases between. CDR3 nucleotide sequence: TGTGCCAGTAGTAGCAGGGGCCGCTCCTACGAGCAGTACTTC. Encoded protein: CASSSRGRSYEQYF.

This clone was seen once. The chain is built from TRBV5-1 and TRBJ2-7; TRBD1 agrees at 9 bases. The CDR3 runs 14 residues. Trimming took 2 bases from V and 3 from J; bases not matched to a gene: 3. Germline V gives CDR1 SGHRS, CDR2 YFSETQ. The CDR3 nucleotides are TGCGCCAGCAGCTTCGGGACAGGGAACTACGAGCAGTACTTC. Its translation: CASSFGTGNYEQYF.

This chain connects TRBV28 to TRBJ1-2, with 7 bases lining up with TRBD1. CDR3 length: 14 residues. Germline V lookup: CDR1 MDHEN, CDR2 SYDVKM. With 9 bases clipped from V and 5 bases from J, the junction kept 12 bases outside the gene matches. CDR3 protein: CASYNRGIEYGYTF. The CDR3, as DNA: TGTGCCAGTTACAACAGGGGTATAGAGTATGGCTACACCTTC.

There are a few counts of this clone. This chain connects TRBV7-3 to TRBJ1-1; D might be TRBD1 (5 bases). Germline loops: CDR1 SGHTA, CDR2 FQGTGA. This CDR3 comprises 13 residues. V was trimmed by 3 bases and J by 3 bases, leaving 8 bases between them. CDR3 residues: CASSLQQDTEAFF. The CDR3 DNA reads TGTGCCAGCAGCTTGCAACAGGACACTGAAGCTTTCTTT.

The chain couples TRBV27 to TRBJ2-2, with D perhaps matching TRBD2 (6 bases). The CDR3 is 13 amino acids. Germline lookup yields CDR1 MNHEY and CDR2 SMNVEV (reference sequence). CDR3 sequence: CDSPSAGTGELFF. The CDR3 nucleotides are TGTGACTCCCCATCGGCGGGGACCGGGGAGCTGTTTTTT.

The chain combines TRBV6-5 with TRBJ2-5, with 7 bases matching TRBD1. The CDR3 runs 14 residues. Germline assignment: CDR1 MNHEY and CDR2 SVGAGI. V shed 5 bases and J 1 base; nucleotides not matched to a gene: 4. CDR3 sequence reads: CASSRTGPQETQYF. The CDR3 DNA follows: TGTGCCAGCAGTCGGACAGGTCCCCAAGAGACCCAGTACTTC.

V and J are TRBV28 and TRBJ2-7, with 7 bases lining up with TRBD1. CDR1 and CDR2 (germline): MDHEN, SYDVKM. Trimming cost V 8 bases and J 3 bases; bases outside gene matches: 22. The CDR3 spans 18 residues. The CDR3 is CASALSHTWTGESYEQYF. Here the CDR3 DNA reads TGTGCCAGCGCCCTTTCCCACACGTGGACAGGAGAGAGCTACGAGCAGTACTTC.

V is TRBV7-9 and J is TRBJ2-1; TRBD2 matches 13 bases. Germline CDR1 reads SEHNR; CDR2 reads FQNEAQ (reference sequence). Losses at the gene ends were 4 bases for V and 8 bases for J; bases not matched to a gene: 8. The CDR3 length is 16 residues. The CDR3 spells CASSSSGTSGADEQFF. In nucleotides, the CDR3 is TGTGCCAGCAGCTCAAGCGGGACTAGCGGGGCTGATGAGCAGTTCTTC.

This clone came up a few times. The rearrangement joins TRBV27 to TRBJ1-3, with TRBD1 as a possible D gene (6 bases). CDR1 and CDR2 from the germline V gene are MNHEY and SMNVEV (reference sequence). The CDR3 is 14 amino acids. The germline V and J ends were trimmed by 6 bases and 2 bases, with 11 bases remaining between them. The CDR3 protein is CASSVTGPGNTIYF. The DNA of the CDR3 is TGTGCCAGCAGCGTGACAGGACCTGGAAACACCATATATTTT.

Only one count was recorded for this clone. This sequence joins TRBV28 and TRBJ2-7, with 9 bases identical to TRBD1. This CDR3 region has 15 residues. Germline CDR1 is MDHEN and CDR2 is SYDVKM. Unmatched junction bases numbered 10, after V lost 6 bases and J lost 4 bases. The CDR3 DNA sequence: TGTGCCAGCAGGGGACAGGGCAACCCGACTTACGAGCAGTACTTC. Protein: CASRGQGNPTYEQYF. Variable domain in full (rest from reference TRBV28 and TRBJ2-7): DVKVTQSSRYLVKRTGEKVFLECVQDMDHENMFWYRQDPGLGLRLIYFSYDVKMKEKGDIPEGYSVSREKKERFSLILESASTNQTSMYLCASRGQGNPTYEQYFGPGTRLTVT.

This clone has just one count. The V gene is TRBV5-1, the J gene TRBJ2-3, with D possibly matching TRBD1 (5 bases). The V end was cut by 0 bases, the J end by 5 bases, with 10 bases between. CDR3 size: 14 residues. The germline V gene encodes CDR1 SGHRS and CDR2 YFSETQ. The CDR3 loop is CASSLGQLVDTQYF. DNA for the CDR3: TGCGCCAGCAGCTTGGGACAGTTGGTAGATACGCAGTATTTT.

The table lists this clone with a count of one. This rearrangement joins TRBV28 to TRBJ2-7; weak D call: TRBD2 (6 bases). With 5 bases removed from V and 3 bases from J, the gap between germline ends came to 14 bases. This CDR3 has 14 residues. Per germline, CDR1 MDHEN and CDR2 SYDVKM. The chain's CDR3 is CASSGTHPFYEQYF. For the CDR3, the DNA is TGTGCCAGCAGTGGGACTCATCCTTTCTACGAGCAGTACTTC.

This rearrangement joins TRBV4-1 to TRBJ1-2; 7 bases align to TRBD1. Germline V gene lookup returns CDR1 MGHRA and CDR2 YSYEKL. This CDR3 contains 16 residues. The ends lost 1 base at V and 4 bases at J; junction bases unmatched: 9. This CDR3 is CASSQGKQGDFYGYTF. The CDR3 DNA follows: TGCGCCAGCAGCCAAGGGAAGCAGGGGGATTTCTATGGCTACACCTTC.